The present TCR beta chain was sequenced within a study of human T cells and chemical hapten exposure. Time point defined: pre-sensitization, week 0. The treatment was: therapeutic diphenylcyclopropenone sensitization with weekly scalp DPC. There are many counts of this clonotype. CDR3 length equals 14 residues. The ends were cut back, 1 base at V and 2 bases at J, with 9 bases in the middle. Germline V CDR1 and CDR2: SGHKS, YYEKEE (reference sequence). TCRdb reanalysed the RACE reads using MiXCR and keeps one entry per CDR3 protein. Of some 74,000 distinct CDR3 sequences listed, 14% are singletons. The TCR originated in a woman between 45 and 65 years old with alopecia areata. Some clones in this sample may be carry-over from other donors' samples. The rearrangement joins TRBV5-5 to TRBJ1-2; D ambiguous. The specimen was whole blood, collected in connection with sensitization to the hapten diphenylcyclopropenone (DPC). CDR3: CASSLTPQNYGYTF. Written as DNA, the CDR3 is TGTGCCAGCAGCTTGACCCCGCAGAACTATGGCTACACCTTC.